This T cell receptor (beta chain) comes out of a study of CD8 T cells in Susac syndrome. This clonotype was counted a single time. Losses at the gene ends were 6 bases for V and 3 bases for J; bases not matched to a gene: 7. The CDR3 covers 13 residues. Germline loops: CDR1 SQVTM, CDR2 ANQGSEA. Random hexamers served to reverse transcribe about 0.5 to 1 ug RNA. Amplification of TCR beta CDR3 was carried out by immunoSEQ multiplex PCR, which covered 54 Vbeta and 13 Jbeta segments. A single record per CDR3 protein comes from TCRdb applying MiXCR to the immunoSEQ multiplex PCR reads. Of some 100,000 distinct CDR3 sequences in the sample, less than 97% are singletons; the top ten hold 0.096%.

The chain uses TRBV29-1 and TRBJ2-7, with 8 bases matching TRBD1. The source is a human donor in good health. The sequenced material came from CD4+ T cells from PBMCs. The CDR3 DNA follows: TGCAGCGTGACAGGGGATCGCGGCTACGAGCAGTACTTC. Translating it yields CSVTGDRGYEQYF.